The source of this TCR beta chain is a study of human T cells and chemical hapten exposure. Study-level findings and limits: Expanded TCRs made up significantly more big CDR3 similarity clusters than controls did.

A single record per CDR3 protein comes from TCRdb applying MiXCR to the RACE reads. Seen here are 340,000 or so distinct CDR3 sequences, roughly 6.9% observed once, and the top ten hold roughly 7.9%. In its sample, this clonotype was seen a few times. What it binds is not known. The time point denotes: patch test 1, 2 weeks after DPC sensitization. Treatment specified: therapeutic diphenylcyclopropenone sensitization with weekly scalp DPC. The receptor comes from a woman aged 18-29 years with alopecia areata. Some clones in this sample may be carry-over from other donors' samples. The sequencing used whole blood, collected in connection with sensitization to the hapten diphenylcyclopropenone (DPC).

The CDR3 nucleotides are TGTGCCAGCAGAAAAGGTCCTGATCAGCCCCAGCATTTT. Protein product: CASRKGPDQPQHF. The gene calls are TRBV28 and TRBJ1-5; the D is unclear. The CDR3 runs to 13 residues. V shed 6 bases and J shed 5 bases, with 11 bases lying between them. Germline V gives CDR1 MDHEN, CDR2 SYDVKM.